These 21 T cell receptor beta chains were all obtained from the same sample, sequenced in a study of response to subunit inactivated influenza vaccine. TCRdb independently ran MiXCR on the RT-PCR reads; one entry per CDR3 protein. The sample records just under 550,000 distinct CDR3 sequences, around 25% being singletons. This sample was also put to use in a study of T cells expressing NK-cell markers. According to that study: As the method of synthesis, 5'RACE template switching with UMIs yielded TCR beta cDNA.

This specimen was CD4+ T cells sorted from PBMCs, taken about 11 days after vaccination. The receptors were gathered from a man over 45 who received an inactivated influenza vaccine.

V usage is TRBV5-8 and J usage is TRBJ1-1; D unclear. Germline-derived CDR1 and CDR2 are SGHTS and YDEGEE. CDR3 size: 15 residues. V lost 3 bases, J lost 1 base, and 13 bases lay in between. CDR3 DNA: TGTGCCAGCAGCTGGGTGGGGTATAGGAACACTGAAGCTTTCTTT. Protein: CASSWVGYRNTEAFF. Drawing the rest from reference TRBV5-8 and TRBJ1-1, the complete variable domain is EAGVTQSPTHLIKTRGQQATLRCSPISGHTSVYWYQQALGLGLQFLLWYDEGEERNRGNFPPRFSGRQFPNYSSELNVNALELEDSALYLCASSWVGYRNTEAFFGQGTRLTVV.

This clonotype has a handful of counts. This chain uses TRBV11-2 with TRBJ2-2; 15 bases are a match to TRBD2. Per the germline V gene, CDR1 is SGHAT and CDR2 is FQNNGV. V trimming: 1 base; J trimming: 2 bases; junction bases outside the gene matches: 11. The length of the CDR3 is 21 residues. The CDR3 reads CASSLGRSGLAGGFNTGELFF. For the CDR3, the DNA is TGTGCCAGCAGCTTAGGTCGATCGGGACTAGCGGGAGGTTTTAACACCGGGGAGCTGTTTTTT.

The V and J genes are TRBV2 and TRBJ2-7; 10 nucleotides agree with TRBD1. J lost 4 bases, V lost 7 bases, and 7 bases had no gene match. The germline gives CDR1 SNHLY, CDR2 FYNNEI. The CDR3 runs 14 residues. The CDR3 nucleotides read TGTGCCAGCAACCTCCGGGACAGGGGATACGAGCAGTACTTC. This codes for CASNLRDRGYEQYF.

This clonotype turned up a few times. This chain connects TRBV6-1 to TRBJ2-1; TRBD2 matches at 10 bases. V was pared by 6 bases and J by 6 bases, with 5 bases of the junction left unmatched. The CDR3 is 14 amino acids. The germline CDR1 and CDR2 sequences are MNHNS and SASEGT. The CDR3 spells CASRSSGSSNEQFF. CDR3 nucleotide sequence: TGTGCCAGCAGATCTAGCGGGAGCTCCAATGAGCAGTTCTTC.

The chain uses TRBV25-1 and TRBJ2-5; TRBD1 aligns across 9 bases. J was trimmed by 0 bases and V by 1 base; bases with no gene match: 15. CDR1 and CDR2 from the germline V gene are MGHDK and SYGVNS. The CDR3 contains 20 residues. CDR3 protein: CASSEFGTGSFGRHQETQYF. The CDR3 region has the DNA TGTGCCAGCAGTGAATTTGGGACAGGGTCTTTTGGGCGGCACCAAGAGACCCAGTACTTC.

This clonotype was counted only a few times. This chain joins TRBV5-1 and TRBJ2-5; 9 nucleotides line up with TRBD1. Germline values: CDR1 SGHRS, CDR2 YFSETQ. The V and J ends lost 6 bases and 0 bases, in that order; junction bases with no gene match: 3. CDR3 length: 14 amino acids. The CDR3 sequence: CASKWTGDQETQYF. The CDR3 DNA sequence: TGCGCCAGCAAGTGGACAGGGGACCAAGAGACCCAGTACTTC.

The rearrangement joins TRBV2 to TRBJ2-5, with TRBD2 identical over 7 bases. Germline lookup yields CDR1 SNHLY and CDR2 FYNNEI. V lost 2 bases and J lost 5; bases outside the gene matches: 14. The CDR3 is 17 amino acids. The CDR3 DNA sequence: TGTGCCAGCAGTGAAAGGGTGGTAGCGGGTACCAGGGAGACCCAGTACTTC. As protein: CASSERVVAGTRETQYF.

This clonotype turned up a few times. This rearrangement joins TRBV7-2 to TRBJ1-6; the match to TRBD1 covers 9 bases. V lost 1 base, J lost 10 bases, and 5 bases stayed unmatched. Per the germline V gene, CDR1 is SGHTA and CDR2 is FQGNSA. The CDR3 is 15 residues long. For the CDR3, the DNA is TGTGCCAGCAGCTTAGGCGGGACAGGGCAATCACCCCTCCACTTT. Translation gives CASSLGGTGQSPLHF.

This CDR3 reads CASSLGFGPYEQYF. For the CDR3, the DNA is TGTGCCAGCAGTTTAGGTTTCGGTCCCTACGAGCAGTACTTC. The chain uses TRBV12-3 or TRBV12-4 and TRBJ2-7; D gene unclear. The V end lost 1 base, the J end lost 2 bases, and 9 bases lay between the germline ends. This CDR3 is 14 amino acids long.

This sequence joins TRBV4-2 and TRBJ1-2; D possibly corresponds to TRBD1 (5 bases). The V gene's germline CDR1 is LGHNA and CDR2 YNFKEQ. This CDR3 is 17 amino acids long. V lost 0 bases to trimming and J lost 6 bases, with 20 bases between them. The CDR3 protein is CASSQDRGSVLVNGYTF. DNA for the CDR3: TGTGCCAGCAGCCAAGATCGGGGGAGTGTCTTGGTGAATGGCTACACCTTC.

This clonotype was counted only a few times. This chain joins TRBV20-1 and TRBJ2-7, with 9 bases matching TRBD2. CDR3 length: 15 residues. V dropped 3 bases and J dropped 7; count of bases not matched to a gene: 13. CDR1 DFQATT and CDR2 SNEGSKA come from the germline V gene (reference sequence). The CDR3 bases are TGCAGTGCTAGCATCTTCCCTAGCGGGAAGGGAGAGCAGTACTTC. This codes for CSASIFPSGKGEQYF.

The J gene is TRBJ2-1, the V gene TRBV7-2; D gene unclear. The V gene's germline CDR1 is SGHTA and CDR2 FQGNSA. Trimming removed 1 base from V and 5 bases from J, with 9 bases in between. This CDR3 comprises 14 residues. DNA of the CDR3: TGTGCCAGCAGCTTAGTGGACGTTAACAATGAGCAGTTCTTC. Protein: CASSLVDVNNEQFF.

The chain employs TRBV28 and TRBJ1-1; D is unclear. The CDR3 has 13 amino acids. V was shortened by 6 bases and J by 0 bases, with 8 bases between the two germline ends. Germline V gives CDR1 MDHEN, CDR2 SYDVKM. For the CDR3, the DNA is TGTGCCAGCAGGGGCCACATGAACACTGAAGCTTTCTTT. Its protein product is CASRGHMNTEAFF.

This clonotype was observed a few times. The chain uses TRBV6-1 and TRBJ1-4; 12 bases agree with TRBD1. Germline loops: CDR1 MNHNS, CDR2 SASEGT. Germline trimming cut 6 bases from V and 10 bases from J; bases unmatched to any gene: 6. CDR3 length: 14 residues. This chain's CDR3 is CASRSGQGAGKLFF. CDR3 DNA sequence: TGTGCCAGCAGGTCGGGACAGGGGGCCGGAAAACTGTTTTTT.

This clonotype showed up just a few times. The chain joins TRBV4-3 to TRBJ2-5; 8 bases match TRBD1. This CDR3 has 16 residues. Germline lookup yields CDR1 LGHNA and CDR2 YSLEER. V dropped 0 bases and J dropped 2; count of bases not matched to a gene: 5. CDR3 region: CASSQDAGTGQETQYF. CDR3 nucleotides: TGCGCCAGCAGCCAAGATGCTGGGACAGGTCAAGAGACCCAGTACTTC.

The rearrangement links TRBV20-1 to TRBJ2-7, with D possibly being TRBD2 (5 bases). This CDR3 contains 13 residues. Deletions cut 5 bases from V and 0 bases from J, with 11 bases between. The germline gives CDR1 DFQATT, CDR2 SNEGSKA (reference sequence). The CDR3 DNA sequence: TGCAGTGCTCTACGGGGTGACTCCTACGAGCAGTACTTC. Translated: CSALRGDSYEQYF.

CDR3 in amino acids: CASSAGGSTGELFF. The CDR3 bases are TGTGCCAGCAGTGCGGGGGGCAGCACCGGGGAGCTGTTTTTT. The chain recombines TRBV2 with TRBJ2-2, with D maybe TRBD2 (7 bases). V lost 4 bases to trimming and J lost 4 bases, with 10 bases between them. The length of the CDR3 is 14 residues. Germline CDR1 and CDR2: SNHLY and FYNNEI.

This clonotype was seen more than once but under ten times. The rearrangement joins TRBV20-1 to TRBJ2-2; perhaps TRBD1 as D (6 bases). The CDR3 is 14 residues long. CDR1 and CDR2 (germline): DFQATT, SNEGSKA (reference sequence). V was clipped by 6 bases and J by 5 bases, with 16 bases between them. Here the CDR3 reads CSASPGTSTGELFF. Written as DNA, the CDR3 is TGCAGTGCAAGTCCCGGGACAAGTACCGGGGAGCTGTTTTTT.

This clonotype was picked up many times. V gene TRBV6-2 or TRBV6-3 combines with J gene TRBJ2-5; 8 bases fit TRBD1. Germline lookup yields CDR1 MNHEY and CDR2 SVGEGT. The CDR3 length is 14 residues. J lost 5 bases, V lost 5 bases, and 7 bases had no gene match. The CDR3 DNA reads TGTGCCAGCAGTCTCCGCAGGGGGCGTGAGACCCAGTACTTC. This encodes CASSLRRGRETQYF.

This clonotype was seen a few times. The chain carries TRBV10-3 and TRBJ2-7; 12 nucleotides match TRBD1. The CDR3 loop spans 16 amino acids. V shed 6 bases, J shed 2 bases, and the junction held 8 bases outside the gene matches. The germline V gene has CDR1 ENHRY and CDR2 SYGVKD. CDR3 DNA sequence: TGTGCCATCAGAGGGACAGGGGGCGCATCCCCCTACGAGCAGTACTTC. Translating gives CAIRGTGGASPYEQYF.

This chain links TRBV25-1 with TRBJ1-2; 11 bases are shared with TRBD1. The CDR3 runs to 16 residues. CDR1 is MGHDK, CDR2 SYGVNS, per germline. Germline trimming cut 4 bases from V and 6 bases from J; bases unmatched to any gene: 10. This CDR3 is CASSGGGTGGRHGYTF. The CDR3 DNA follows: TGTGCCAGCAGTGGCGGGGGGACAGGGGGTAGGCATGGCTACACCTTC.